These 5 T cell receptor beta chains were sequenced from one sample in a study of identical twins. One entry per CDR3 protein results from TCRdb running MiXCR on the 5' RACE reads. The top ten clones hold 8.8% of a sample with under 300,000 distinct CDR3 sequences, more than 12% of them seen once. The sequencing input was memory (CD45RO+) T cells sorted from blood. The source of these receptors is a woman aged 18-29 years in good health.

The chain is built from TRBV2 and TRBJ1-4; TRBD1 matches 7 bases. Germline loops: CDR1 SNHLY, CDR2 FYNNEI. With V trimmed by 4 bases and J by 8 bases, 7 bases remained unmatched. The CDR3 is 14 amino acids. CDR3 protein: CASSVAHRGEKLFF. CDR3 in DNA: TGTGCCAGCAGTGTGGCACACAGGGGAGAAAAACTGTTTTTT.

This clonotype was counted a few times. The J gene is TRBJ2-7, the V gene TRBV10-3, with 7 bases that match TRBD1. The V gene end was trimmed by 7 bases and the J gene end by 7 bases; junction bases not matched to a gene: 10. The CDR3 is 13 residues long. Looked up from germline, CDR1 is ENHRY and CDR2 is SYGVKD. CDR3 sequence: CAITEQGIGEQYF. DNA of the CDR3: TGTGCCATCACGGAACAGGGGATAGGTGAGCAGTACTTC.

The chain has TRBV24-1 and TRBJ2-1, with D possibly TRBD2 on 7 matching bases. This CDR3 has 16 residues. In germline, CDR1 is KGHDR, CDR2 SFDVKD. Trimming left V 5 bases short and J 8 bases short, with 21 bases between. Written as DNA, the CDR3 is TGTGCCACCAGTGGTCAACAGGGAAAGGGGAGGGATGAGCAGTTCTTC. Its translation is CATSGQQGKGRDEQFF.

The chain has TRBV6-5 and TRBJ2-1, with TRBD2 matching over 15 bases. This CDR3 spans 17 amino acids. V was clipped by 4 bases and J by 7 bases; unmatched bases: 8. CDR1 and CDR2 (germline): MNHEY, SVGAGI. CDR3 amino acids: CASSWTGGTSGRNEQFF. The CDR3 region has the DNA TGTGCCAGCAGTTGGACCGGCGGGACTAGCGGGAGGAATGAGCAGTTCTTC.

This clonotype was detected ten times or more. V and J are TRBV5-8 and TRBJ2-7, with 9 nucleotides matching TRBD2. With 0 bases clipped from V and 1 base from J, the junction kept 8 bases outside the gene matches. The CDR3 spans 17 residues. Looked up from germline, CDR1 is SGHTS and CDR2 is YDEGEE. Here the CDR3 reads CASSLDPAGGRSYEQYF. The CDR3 DNA sequence: TGTGCCAGCAGCTTGGACCCGGCGGGGGGGCGATCCTACGAGCAGTACTTC.